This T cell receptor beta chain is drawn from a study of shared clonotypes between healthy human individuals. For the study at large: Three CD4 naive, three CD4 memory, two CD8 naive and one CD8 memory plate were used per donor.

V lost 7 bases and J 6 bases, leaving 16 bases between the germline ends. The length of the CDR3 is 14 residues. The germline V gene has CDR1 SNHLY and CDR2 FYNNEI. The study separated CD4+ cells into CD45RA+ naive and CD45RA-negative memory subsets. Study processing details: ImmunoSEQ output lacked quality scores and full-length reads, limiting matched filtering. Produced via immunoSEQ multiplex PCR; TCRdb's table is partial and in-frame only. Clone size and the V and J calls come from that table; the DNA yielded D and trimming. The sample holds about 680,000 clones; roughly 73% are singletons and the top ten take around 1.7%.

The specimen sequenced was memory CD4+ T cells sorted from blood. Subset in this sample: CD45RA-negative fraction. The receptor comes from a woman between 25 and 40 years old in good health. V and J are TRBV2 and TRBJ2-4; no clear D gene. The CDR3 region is CASTELGTVNIQYF. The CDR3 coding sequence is TGTGCCAGCACCGAGCTAGGAACGGTAAACATTCAGTACTTC.